Listed here are 8 T cell receptor beta chains from one sample, sequenced in a study of shared clonotypes between healthy human individuals. Sequenced by immunoSEQ multiplex PCR; TCRdb stores in-frame clones only, minus some. Of 2 million to 2.5 million clones in the sample, 90% to 97% were seen once. The sample was naive CD4+ T cells sorted from blood. The subset was: CD45RA+ positively selected. These receptors all come from a man aged 18 to 30 in good health.

The chain combines TRBV19 with TRBJ1-2; 10 nucleotides line up with TRBD1. The CDR3 totals 15 residues. V was pared by 7 bases and J by 3 bases, with 8 bases of the junction left unmatched. The germline CDR1 and CDR2 sequences are LNHDA and SQIVND (reference sequence). Here the CDR3 DNA reads TGTGCCAGTACTACGACAGGGGGCGGCGACTATGGCTACACCTTC. It codes for CASTTTGGGDYGYTF.

A note on this clone: This CDR3 is also generated by other DNA sequences in the sample. The rearrangement joins TRBV6-5 to TRBJ1-3; D perhaps matches TRBD1 (5 bases). This CDR3 has 14 amino acids. Germline CDR1 and CDR2: MNHEY and SVGAGI. V lost 5 bases, J lost 0 bases, and 8 bases lay in between. CDR3 DNA sequence: TGTGCCAGCAGTCGACAGAGCTCTGGAAACACCATATATTTT. Its protein is CASSRQSSGNTIYF.

V gene TRBV6-5 combines with J gene TRBJ1-2, with D perhaps matching TRBD1 (6 bases). The CDR3 contains 15 residues. Germline CDR1 MNHEY, CDR2 SVGAGI. The V gene lost 6 bases and the J gene lost 6 bases, with 20 bases spanning the gap. The CDR3 region is CASSQPRGSYNGYTF. In DNA form, the CDR3 reads TGTGCCAGCAGCCAACCCAGGGGCTCTTATAATGGCTACACCTTC.

The chain joins TRBV6-4 to TRBJ2-7, with 10 bases fitting TRBD1. The J segment lost 3 bases and the V segment lost 9 bases, leaving 5 bases of the junction unmatched. Looked up from germline, CDR1 is MRHNA and CDR2 is SNTAGT. This CDR3 contains 13 residues. The CDR3 sequence: CARGGTGDYEQYF. The CDR3 DNA sequence: TGTGCCAGGGGGGGGACAGGGGACTACGAGCAGTACTTC.

The chain joins TRBV30 to TRBJ2-7; 10 nucleotides agree with TRBD2. Germline values: CDR1 GTSNPN, CDR2 SVGIG (reference sequence). Trimming at V came to 0 bases and at J to 2 bases, leaving 7 bases not matched to a gene. The CDR3 runs to 16 residues. The DNA for the CDR3 is TGTGCCTGGAGTGTCGGACTAGCGGATATAACCTACGAGCAGTACTTC. Translation: CAWSVGLADITYEQYF.

This clone showed up just once. This chain joins TRBV6-1 and TRBJ2-7, with D perhaps TRBD1 (5 bases). The V gene lost 3 bases and the J gene lost 0 bases, with 21 bases spanning the gap. This CDR3 has 18 residues. The germline V gene has CDR1 MNHNS and CDR2 SASEGT. The CDR3 nucleotides read TGTGCCAGCAGTGAGAGTCACCTCCCCCCGGACAACTCCTACGAGCAGTACTTC. Encoded protein: CASSESHLPPDNSYEQYF.

The J gene is TRBJ2-3, the V gene TRBV5-1, with 9 nucleotides matching TRBD1. This CDR3 is built from 14 residues. Looked up from germline, CDR1 is SGHRS and CDR2 is YFSETQ. Germline trimming cut 4 bases from V and 7 bases from J; bases unmatched to any gene: 7. This CDR3 reads CASSPGQGGHTQYF. The CDR3 DNA reads TGCGCCAGCAGCCCGGGACAGGGTGGGCATACGCAGTATTTT.

The chain is built from TRBV10-2 and TRBJ2-1; D remains ambiguous. Trimming pared 6 bases from V and 2 bases from J, leaving 26 bases between. Looked up from germline, CDR1 is WSHSY and CDR2 is SAAADI. This CDR3 spans 19 amino acids. The CDR3 is CASSPPEIHLSSTYNEQFF. The DNA for the CDR3 is TGCGCCAGCAGCCCTCCCGAGATCCACCTCAGCTCCACCTACAATGAGCAGTTCTTC.